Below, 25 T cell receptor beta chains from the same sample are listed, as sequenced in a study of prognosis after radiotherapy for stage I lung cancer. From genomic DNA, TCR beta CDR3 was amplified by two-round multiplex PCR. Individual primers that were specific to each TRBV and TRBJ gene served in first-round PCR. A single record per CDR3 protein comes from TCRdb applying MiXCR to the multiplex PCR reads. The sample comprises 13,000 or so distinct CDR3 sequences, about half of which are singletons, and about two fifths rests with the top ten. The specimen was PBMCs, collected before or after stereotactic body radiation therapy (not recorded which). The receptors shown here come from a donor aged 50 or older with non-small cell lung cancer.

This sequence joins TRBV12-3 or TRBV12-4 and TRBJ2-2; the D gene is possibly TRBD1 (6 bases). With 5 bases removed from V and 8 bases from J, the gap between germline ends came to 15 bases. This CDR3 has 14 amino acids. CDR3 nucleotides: TGTGCCAGCAGTCCGGGACATGGGCCTGGGGAGCTGTTTTTT. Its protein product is CASSPGHGPGELFF.

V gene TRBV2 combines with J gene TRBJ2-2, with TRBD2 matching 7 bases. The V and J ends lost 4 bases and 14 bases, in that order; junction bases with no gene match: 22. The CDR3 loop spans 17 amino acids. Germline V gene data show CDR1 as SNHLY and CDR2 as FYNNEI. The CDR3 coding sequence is TGTGCCAGCAGTGGAAGTAGAAGCGGGATAGGTACCGTGGATCTGTTTTTT. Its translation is CASSGSRSGIGTVDLFF.

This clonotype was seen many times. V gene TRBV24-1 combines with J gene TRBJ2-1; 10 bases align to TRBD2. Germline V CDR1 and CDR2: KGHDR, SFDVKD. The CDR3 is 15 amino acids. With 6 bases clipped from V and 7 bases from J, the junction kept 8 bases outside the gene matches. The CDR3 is CATSLAGVTGNEQFF. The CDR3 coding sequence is TGTGCCACCAGTCTAGCGGGGGTCACCGGGAATGAGCAGTTCTTC.

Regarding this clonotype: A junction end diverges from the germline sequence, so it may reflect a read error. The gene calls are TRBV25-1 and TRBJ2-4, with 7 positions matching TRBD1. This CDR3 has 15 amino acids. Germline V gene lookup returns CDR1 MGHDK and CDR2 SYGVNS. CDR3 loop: CASSETAPGQNIKYF. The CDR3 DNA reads TGTGCCAGCAGTGAAACCGCGCCGGGACAGAACATTAAGTACTTC.

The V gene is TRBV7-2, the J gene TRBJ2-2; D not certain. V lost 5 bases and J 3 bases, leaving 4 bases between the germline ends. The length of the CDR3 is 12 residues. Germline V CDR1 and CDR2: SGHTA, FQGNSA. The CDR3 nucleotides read TGTGCCAGCAGCCTCTACACCGGGGAGCTGTTTTTT. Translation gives CASSLYTGELFF.

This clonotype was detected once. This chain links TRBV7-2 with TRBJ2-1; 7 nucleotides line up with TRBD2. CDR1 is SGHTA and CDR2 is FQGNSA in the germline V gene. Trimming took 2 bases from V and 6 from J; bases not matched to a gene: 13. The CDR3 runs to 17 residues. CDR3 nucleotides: TGTGCCAGCAGCTTATGGCTATCGGGAGGCCCCGCCAATGAGCAGTTCTTC. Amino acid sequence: CASSLWLSGGPANEQFF.

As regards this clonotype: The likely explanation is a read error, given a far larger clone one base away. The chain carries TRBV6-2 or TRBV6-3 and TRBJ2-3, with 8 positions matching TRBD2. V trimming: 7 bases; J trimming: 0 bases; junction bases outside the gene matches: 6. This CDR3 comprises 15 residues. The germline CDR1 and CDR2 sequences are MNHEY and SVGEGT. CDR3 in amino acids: CASIPRGASTDTQYF. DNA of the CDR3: TGTGCCAGCATCCCGCGGGGGGCCAGCACAGATACGCAGTATTTT.

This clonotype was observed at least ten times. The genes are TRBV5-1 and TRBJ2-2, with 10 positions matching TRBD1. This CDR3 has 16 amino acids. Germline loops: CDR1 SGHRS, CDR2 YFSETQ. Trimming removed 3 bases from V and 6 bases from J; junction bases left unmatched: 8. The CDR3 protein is CASSSDRGQFAGELFF. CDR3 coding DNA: TGCGCCAGCAGCTCCGACAGGGGGCAATTTGCCGGGGAGCTGTTTTTT. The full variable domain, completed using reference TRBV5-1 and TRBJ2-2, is KAGVTQTPRYLIKTRGQQVTLSCSPISGHRSVSWYQQTPGQGLQFLFEYFSETQRNKGNFPGRFSGRQFSNSRSEMNVSTLELGDSALYLCASSSDRGQFAGELFFGEGSRLTVL.

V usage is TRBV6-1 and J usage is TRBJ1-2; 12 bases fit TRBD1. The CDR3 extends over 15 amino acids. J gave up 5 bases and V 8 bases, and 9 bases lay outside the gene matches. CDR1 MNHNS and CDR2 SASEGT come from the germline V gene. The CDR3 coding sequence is TGTGCCAGCCGGGGACAGGGGGCATGTAAATATGGCTACACCTTC. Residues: CASRGQGACKYGYTF.

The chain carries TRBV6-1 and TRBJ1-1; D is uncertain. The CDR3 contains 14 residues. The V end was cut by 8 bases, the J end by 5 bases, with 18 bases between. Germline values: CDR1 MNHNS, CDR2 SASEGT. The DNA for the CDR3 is TGTGCCAGCGCATTAGAAGGGAGCGGAACTGAAGCTTTCTTT. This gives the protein CASALEGSGTEAFF.

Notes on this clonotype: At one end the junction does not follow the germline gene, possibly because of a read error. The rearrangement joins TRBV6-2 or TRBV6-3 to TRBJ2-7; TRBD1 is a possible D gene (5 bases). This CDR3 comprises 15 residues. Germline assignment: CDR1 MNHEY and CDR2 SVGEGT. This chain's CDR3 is CASSSTRGMAYEHYF. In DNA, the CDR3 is TGTGCCAGCAGTTCGACAAGGGGCATGGCCTACGAGCATTACTTC.

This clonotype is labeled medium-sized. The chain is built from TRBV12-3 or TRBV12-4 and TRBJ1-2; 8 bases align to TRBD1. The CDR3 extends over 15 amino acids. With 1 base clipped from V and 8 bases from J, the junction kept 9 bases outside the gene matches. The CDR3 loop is CASSLGGQGAWGYTF. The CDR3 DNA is TGTGCCAGCAGTTTAGGAGGGCAGGGGGCGTGGGGCTACACCTTC.

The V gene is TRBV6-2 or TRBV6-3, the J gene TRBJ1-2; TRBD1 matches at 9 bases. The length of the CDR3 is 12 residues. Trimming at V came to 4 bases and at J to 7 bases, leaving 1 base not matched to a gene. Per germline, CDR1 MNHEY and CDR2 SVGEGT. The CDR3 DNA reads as TGTGCCAGCAGTTTGGACAGGGGTGGCTACACCTTC. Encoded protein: CASSLDRGGYTF.

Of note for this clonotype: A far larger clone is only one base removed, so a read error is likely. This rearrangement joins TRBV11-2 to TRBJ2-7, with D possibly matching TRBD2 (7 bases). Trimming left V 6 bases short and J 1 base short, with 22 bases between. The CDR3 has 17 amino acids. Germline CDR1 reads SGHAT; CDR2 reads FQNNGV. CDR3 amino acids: CASSRGGRPLHSYEQYF. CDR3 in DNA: TGTGCCAGCAGTAGGGGGGGCCGACCGCTCCATTCCTACGAGCAGTACTTC.

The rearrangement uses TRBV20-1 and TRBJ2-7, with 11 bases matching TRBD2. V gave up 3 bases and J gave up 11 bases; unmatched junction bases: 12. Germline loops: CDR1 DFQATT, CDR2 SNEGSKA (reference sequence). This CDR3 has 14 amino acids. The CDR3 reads CSASEYGLAGPEYF. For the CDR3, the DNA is TGCAGTGCTAGCGAGTACGGACTAGCGGGCCCGGAGTACTTC.

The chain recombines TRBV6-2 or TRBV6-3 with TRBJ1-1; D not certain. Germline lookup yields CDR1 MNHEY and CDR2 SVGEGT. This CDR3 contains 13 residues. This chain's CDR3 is CSSSEFGNTEAFF. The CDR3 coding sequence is TGTTCTAGCAGTGAATTTGGGAACACTGAAGCTTTCTTT.

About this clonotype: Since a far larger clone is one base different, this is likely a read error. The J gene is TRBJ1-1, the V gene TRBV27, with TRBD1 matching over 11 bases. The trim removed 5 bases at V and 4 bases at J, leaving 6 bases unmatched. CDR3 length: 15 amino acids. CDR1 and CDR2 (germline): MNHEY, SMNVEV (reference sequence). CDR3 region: CASSRQGQGGTEAFF. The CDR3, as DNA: TGTGCCAGCAGTCGGCAGGGACAGGGGGGCACTGAAGCTTTCTTT.

This CDR3 reads CASSQDWGRTGELFF. CDR3 coding DNA: TGCGCCAGCAGCCAAGACTGGGGGCGCACCGGGGAGCTGTTTTTT. J is TRBJ2-2 and V is TRBV4-3; D is possibly TRBD1 (6 bases). Germline V gene lookup returns CDR1 LGHNA and CDR2 YSLEER. The CDR3 runs 15 residues. The V gene lost 0 bases and the J gene lost 4 bases, with 9 bases spanning the gap.

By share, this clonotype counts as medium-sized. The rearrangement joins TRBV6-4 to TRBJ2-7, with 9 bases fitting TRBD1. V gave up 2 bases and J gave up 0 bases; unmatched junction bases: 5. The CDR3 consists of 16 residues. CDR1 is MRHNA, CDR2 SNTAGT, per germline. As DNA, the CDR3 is TGTGCCAGCAGTGACATCGGACAGGGGAGCTCCTACGAGCAGTACTTC. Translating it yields CASSDIGQGSSYEQYF.

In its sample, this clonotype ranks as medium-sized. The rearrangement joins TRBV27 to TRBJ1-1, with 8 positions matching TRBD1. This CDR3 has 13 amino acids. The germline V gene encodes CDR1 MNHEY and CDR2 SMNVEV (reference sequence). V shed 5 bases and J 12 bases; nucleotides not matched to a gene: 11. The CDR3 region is CASSITGGLLTFF. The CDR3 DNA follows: TGTGCCAGCAGTATCACAGGGGGTCTCTTGACTTTCTTT.

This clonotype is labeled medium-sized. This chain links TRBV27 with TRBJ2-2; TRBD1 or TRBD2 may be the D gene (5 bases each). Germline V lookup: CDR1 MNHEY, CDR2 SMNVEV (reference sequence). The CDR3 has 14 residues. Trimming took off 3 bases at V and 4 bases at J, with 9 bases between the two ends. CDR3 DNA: TGTGCCAGCAGTTTGAGGGGCTTCACCGGGGAGCTGTTTTTT. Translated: CASSLRGFTGELFF.

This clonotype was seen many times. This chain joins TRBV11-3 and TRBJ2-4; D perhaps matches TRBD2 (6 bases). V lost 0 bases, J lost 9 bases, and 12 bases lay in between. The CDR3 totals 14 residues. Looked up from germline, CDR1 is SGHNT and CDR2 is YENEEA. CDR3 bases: TGTGCCAGCAGCTTAGATCTTAGCGGCGGCATTCAGTACTTC. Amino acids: CASSLDLSGGIQYF.

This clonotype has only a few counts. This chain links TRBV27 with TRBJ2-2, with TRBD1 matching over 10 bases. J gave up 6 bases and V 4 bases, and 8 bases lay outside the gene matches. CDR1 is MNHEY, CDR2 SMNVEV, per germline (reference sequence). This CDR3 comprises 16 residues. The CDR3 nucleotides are TGTGCCAGCAGTTGGCCGGGACAGGGGTTGGCCGGGGAGCTGTTTTTT. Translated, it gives CASSWPGQGLAGELFF.

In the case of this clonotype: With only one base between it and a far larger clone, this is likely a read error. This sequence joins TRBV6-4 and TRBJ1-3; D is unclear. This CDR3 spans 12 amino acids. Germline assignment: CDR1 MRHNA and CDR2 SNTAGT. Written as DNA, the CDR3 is TGTTCCAGCAGCGAGCCTGGAAACACCATATATTTT. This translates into CSSSEPGNTIYF.

The CDR3 coding sequence is TGTGCCAGCAACACTTATGGGGACCACTATGGCTACACCTTC. Translation: CASNTYGDHYGYTF. This rearrangement joins TRBV7-2 to TRBJ1-2, with D perhaps matching TRBD1 (5 bases). The V and J ends lost 7 bases and 3 bases respectively, with 15 bases between them. CDR1 is SGHTA and CDR2 is FQGNSA in the germline V gene. The length of the CDR3 is 14 residues.